The present entry profiles one T cell receptor beta chain with its context. This sample was taken from a study of blood T cell repertoires in COVID-19. The wider study: The study drew acute and convalescent COVID-19 samples from the United States, Italy and Spain. From T cells, B-cell-depleted T cells, or PBMCs came the material, which was cDNA or gDNA.

Original methodology: Reference gene primer amplification gave nucleated cell count estimates. TCRdb's copy holds only in-frame clones and misses some; the assay was immunoSEQ multiplex PCR. That table supplies the V and J calls and clone size; D and trimming were determined from the DNA. The sample shows around 100,000 clones, about 83% of them seen only once. The CDR3 is 14 amino acids. CDR1 LGHDT and CDR2 YNNKEL come from the germline V gene (reference sequence). Trimming pared 0 bases from V and 10 bases from J, leaving 13 bases between. The genes are TRBV3-1 (or the pseudogene TRBV3-2) and TRBJ2-1; D uncertain. The sequenced sample was peripheral blood. The sequence was collected from a human donor in a cohort sampled during active COVID-19. The CDR3 reads CASSQDAAVREQFF. CDR3 in DNA: TGTGCCAGCAGCCAAGATGCGGCGGTTAGAGAGCAGTTCTTC.